These T cell receptor beta chains were read from a single sample in a study of siplizumab effects on memory and regulatory T cells. The repertoire was sequenced with immunoSEQ multiplex PCR; TCRdb's copy has only in-frame clones and lacks some. The repertoire holds tens of thousands of clones, with 94% as singletons. The sample comprised non-Treg CD4+ T cells sorted from blood. Receptors were obtained from a human donor in good health. Both conserved end residues are part of each CDR3. The order of the fields is clone size, J gene, V gene, D gene, CDR3 DNA, CDR3 protein. D genes are given only for firm matches. The size of a clone is reported for some rows only, either as once, few or many, or as a class for expanded clones.

abundance: -; j_gene: TRBJ2-3; v_gene: TRBV28; d_gene: -; CDR3nt: TGTGCCAGCAGTCCCCCCGGAAGAAAACTCAACACAGATACGCAGTATTTT; CDR3aa: CASSPPGRKLNTDTQYF
abundance: few; j_gene: TRBJ1-1; v_gene: TRBV5-1; d_gene: TRBD1; CDR3nt: TGCGCCAGCAGCAAGACAGGGGGCACTGAAGCTTTCTTT; CDR3aa: CASSKTGGTEAFF
abundance: -; j_gene: TRBJ1-1; v_gene: TRBV18; d_gene: -; CDR3nt: TGTGCCAGCTCACCCGGGTTCCTCCGGGACACTGAAGCTTTCTTT; CDR3aa: CASSPGFLRDTEAFF
abundance: once; j_gene: TRBJ2-3; v_gene: TRBV9; d_gene: TRBD1; CDR3nt: TGTGCCAGCAGCCGGGACAGGGGGACAGATACGCAGTATTTT; CDR3aa: CASSRDRGTDTQYF
abundance: once; j_gene: TRBJ2-1; v_gene: TRBV29-1; d_gene: -; CDR3nt: TGCAGCGTTAGTATTTATGAGCAGTTCTTC; CDR3aa: CSVSIYEQFF
abundance: once; j_gene: TRBJ2-1; v_gene: TRBV30; d_gene: TRBD2; CDR3nt: TGTGCCTGGGACCCCGGGGAGGGTGAGCAGTTCTTC; CDR3aa: CAWDPGEGEQFF
abundance: -; j_gene: TRBJ2-1; v_gene: TRBV19; d_gene: -; CDR3nt: TGTGCCAGTAGTCCGGACGCTGTTAGCGGACCCTATGAGCAGTTCTTC; CDR3aa: CASSPDAVSGPYEQFF
abundance: -; j_gene: TRBJ2-1; v_gene: TRBV5-1; d_gene: -; CDR3nt: TGCGCCAGCAGATTAGGGACTCACGAGATTAATGAGCAGTTCTTC; CDR3aa: CASRLGTHEINEQFF
abundance: -; j_gene: TRBJ1-4; v_gene: TRBV6-1; d_gene: -; CDR3nt: TGTGCCAGCAGTGAATTGGAGGAAAAACTGTTTTTT; CDR3aa: CASSELEEKLFF
abundance: -; j_gene: TRBJ2-7; v_gene: TRBV6-1; d_gene: TRBD1; CDR3nt: TGTGCCAGCAGGGACAGGGGGATCTACGAGCAGTACTTC; CDR3aa: CASRDRGIYEQYF
abundance: once; j_gene: TRBJ1-6; v_gene: TRBV30; d_gene: TRBD1; CDR3nt: TGTGCCTGGACGTCTACAGGGGCACCCCTCCACTTT; CDR3aa: CAWTSTGAPLHF
abundance: -; j_gene: TRBJ2-7; v_gene: TRBV30; d_gene: -; CDR3nt: TGTGCCTGGGGACGGAAGACCTACGAGCAGTACTTC; CDR3aa: CAWGRKTYEQYF
abundance: -; j_gene: TRBJ2-1; v_gene: TRBV4-1; d_gene: TRBD2; CDR3nt: TGCGCCAGCAGCCTCGGACTAGCGGGGGGCGGGATGGGCTACAATGAGCAGTTCTTC; CDR3aa: CASSLGLAGGGMGYNEQFF
abundance: -; j_gene: TRBJ1-5; v_gene: TRBV6-5; d_gene: TRBD1; CDR3nt: TGTGCCAGCAGACACCGGGACAGAAATCAGCCCCAGCATTTT; CDR3aa: CASRHRDRNQPQHF
abundance: -; j_gene: TRBJ2-3; v_gene: TRBV7-2; d_gene: -; CDR3nt: TGTGCCAGCAGCTTAGGGCCGGGCACAGATACGCAGTATTTT; CDR3aa: CASSLGPGTDTQYF
abundance: -; j_gene: TRBJ2-3; v_gene: TRBV11-2; d_gene: TRBD1; CDR3nt: TGTGCCAGCAGCTTCGTACAGGGGCCTCGCACAGATACGCAGTATTTT; CDR3aa: CASSFVQGPRTDTQYF
abundance: -; j_gene: TRBJ2-1; v_gene: TRBV9; d_gene: TRBD2; CDR3nt: TGTGCCAGCAGCGTAGCGGGGGGGCCTTACGGTGAGCAGTTCTTC; CDR3aa: CASSVAGGPYGEQFF
abundance: -; j_gene: TRBJ2-1; v_gene: TRBV5-8; d_gene: TRBD2; CDR3nt: TGTGCCAGCAGCTCAGGGACTAGCGGGGGCAATGAGCAGTTCTTC; CDR3aa: CASSSGTSGGNEQFF
abundance: -; j_gene: TRBJ2-5; v_gene: TRBV6-5; d_gene: -; CDR3nt: TGTGCCAGCAGGAAAGGTTTCCAAGAGACCCAGTACTTC; CDR3aa: CASRKGFQETQYF
abundance: -; j_gene: TRBJ2-3; v_gene: TRBV13; d_gene: TRBD2; CDR3nt: TGTGCCAGCAGCTTACTAGCGGGGCGCACAGATACGCAGTATTTT; CDR3aa: CASSLLAGRTDTQYF
abundance: -; j_gene: TRBJ2-7; v_gene: TRBV27; d_gene: -; CDR3nt: TGTGCCAGCAGGATACTAGGCTCCTACGAGCAGTACTTC; CDR3aa: CASRILGSYEQYF
abundance: -; j_gene: TRBJ1-3; v_gene: TRBV6-4; d_gene: -; CDR3nt: TGTGCCAGCAGTGAGCGGGGGACTGGAAACACCATATATTTT; CDR3aa: CASSERGTGNTIYF
abundance: -; j_gene: TRBJ2-5; v_gene: TRBV29-1; d_gene: TRBD1; CDR3nt: TGCAGCACGGGACAGGGTCAAGAGACCCAGTACTTC; CDR3aa: CSTGQGQETQYF
abundance: -; j_gene: TRBJ2-5; v_gene: TRBV2; d_gene: TRBD2; CDR3nt: TGTGCCAGCAGAAGACTAGCGGGGGGGAGGTTCCAAGAGACCCAGTACTTC; CDR3aa: CASRRLAGGRFQETQYF
abundance: -; j_gene: TRBJ1-2; v_gene: TRBV19; d_gene: -; CDR3nt: TGTGCCACCTCCTTTTGGGGGCAGAGGGTCTATGGCTACACCTTC; CDR3aa: CATSFWGQRVYGYTF
abundance: -; j_gene: TRBJ2-3; v_gene: TRBV30; d_gene: TRBD2; CDR3nt: TGTGCCTGGAGTCGAAGGACTAGCGGAATGACCACAGATACGCAGTATTTT; CDR3aa: CAWSRRTSGMTTDTQYF
abundance: -; j_gene: TRBJ2-1; v_gene: TRBV20-1; d_gene: -; CDR3nt: TGCAGTGTACGTCCCCTGAATGAGCAGTTCTTC; CDR3aa: CSVRPLNEQFF
abundance: -; j_gene: TRBJ1-2; v_gene: TRBV6-5; d_gene: -; CDR3nt: TGTGCCAGCAGTTATCGGCAGGGGAATGGCTACACCTTC; CDR3aa: CASSYRQGNGYTF
abundance: once; j_gene: TRBJ1-6; v_gene: TRBV7-2; d_gene: -; CDR3nt: TGTGCCAGCAGCTTAGACGTCCGATCACCCCTCCACTTT; CDR3aa: CASSLDVRSPLHF
abundance: -; j_gene: TRBJ2-7; v_gene: TRBV18; d_gene: TRBD1; CDR3nt: TGTGCCAGCTCCCAGGACAGGGGGAGATTCTACGAGCAGTACTTC; CDR3aa: CASSQDRGRFYEQYF
abundance: -; j_gene: TRBJ1-1; v_gene: TRBV30; d_gene: -; CDR3nt: TGTGCCTGGAGGCGAGGACCGAAGAACACTGAAGCTTTCTTT; CDR3aa: CAWRRGPKNTEAFF
abundance: -; j_gene: TRBJ1-2; v_gene: TRBV19; d_gene: -; CDR3nt: TGTGCCAGTAGTAGACCGACGGGGAACTATGGCTACACCTTC; CDR3aa: CASSRPTGNYGYTF
abundance: -; j_gene: TRBJ1-2; v_gene: TRBV10-3; d_gene: -; CDR3nt: TGTGCCATCAGTGAACCTAGCTATGGCTACACCTTC; CDR3aa: CAISEPSYGYTF
abundance: -; j_gene: TRBJ2-1; v_gene: TRBV15; d_gene: TRBD2; CDR3nt: TGTGCCACCAGCGGACTAGCGGGGCCCAATGAGCAGTTCTTC; CDR3aa: CATSGLAGPNEQFF
abundance: -; j_gene: TRBJ1-1; v_gene: TRBV5-1; d_gene: -; CDR3nt: TGCGCCAGCAGCAATCAAGGGAGTAGTACTGAAGCTTTCTTT; CDR3aa: CASSNQGSSTEAFF
abundance: -; j_gene: TRBJ1-2; v_gene: TRBV5-1; d_gene: -; CDR3nt: TGCGCCAGCAGCTTGGACGGGATCTATGGCTACACCTTC; CDR3aa: CASSLDGIYGYTF
abundance: -; j_gene: TRBJ1-1; v_gene: TRBV6-6; d_gene: TRBD1; CDR3nt: TGTGCCAGCAGTTACGACAGGGTCATAACTGAAGCTTTCTTT; CDR3aa: CASSYDRVITEAFF
abundance: -; j_gene: TRBJ2-5; v_gene: TRBV27; d_gene: -; CDR3nt: TGTGCCAGCAGTTTACAGGGTCCCCAAGAGACCCAGTACTTC; CDR3aa: CASSLQGPQETQYF
abundance: -; j_gene: TRBJ2-7; v_gene: TRBV30; d_gene: TRBD1; CDR3nt: TGTGCCTGGTCCCGGGACAGGGAGCGGTACGAGCAGTACTTC; CDR3aa: CAWSRDRERYEQYF
abundance: -; j_gene: TRBJ2-1; v_gene: TRBV4-2; d_gene: -; CDR3nt: TGTGCCAGCAGCCAAGATGACTCGAGCTCCTACAATGAGCAGTTCTTC; CDR3aa: CASSQDDSSSYNEQFF
abundance: -; j_gene: TRBJ2-1; v_gene: TRBV12-2; d_gene: -; CDR3nt: TGTGCAAGTCGCCCAACAGACAGGTACAATGAGCAGTTCTTC; CDR3aa: CASRPTDRYNEQFF
abundance: -; j_gene: TRBJ2-2; v_gene: TRBV7-9; d_gene: TRBD2; CDR3nt: TGTGCCAGCAGCTCCTCAAGGACTAGCAGCTACACCGGGGAGCTGTTTTTT; CDR3aa: CASSSSRTSSYTGELFF
abundance: -; j_gene: TRBJ1-2; v_gene: TRBV6-5; d_gene: TRBD1; CDR3nt: TGTGCCAGCCGCCCAGGGGGAGGCTATGGCTACACCTTC; CDR3aa: CASRPGGGYGYTF
abundance: -; j_gene: TRBJ1-1; v_gene: TRBV4-1; d_gene: -; CDR3nt: TGCGCCAGCAGCCAAGAGGAGGAAGCTTTCTTT; CDR3aa: CASSQEEEAFF
abundance: -; j_gene: TRBJ1-1; v_gene: TRBV28; d_gene: -; CDR3nt: TGTGCCAGCAGTTTGCCCAGAGGACGGTTGAACACTGAAGCTTTCTTT; CDR3aa: CASSLPRGRLNTEAFF
abundance: -; j_gene: TRBJ1-5; v_gene: TRBV6-5; d_gene: -; CDR3nt: TGTGCCAGCAGTTACTGGGTCGATCCCAGCCAGCCCCAGCATTTT; CDR3aa: CASSYWVDPSQPQHF
abundance: -; j_gene: TRBJ1-2; v_gene: TRBV11-2; d_gene: -; CDR3nt: TGTGCCAGCAGCTTAGGTCGGACAGCGGACTATGGCTACACCTTC; CDR3aa: CASSLGRTADYGYTF
abundance: -; j_gene: TRBJ1-2; v_gene: TRBV5-1; d_gene: TRBD1; CDR3nt: TGCGCCAGCAGCTTGGATGGACAGGGCAACTATGGCTACACCTTC; CDR3aa: CASSLDGQGNYGYTF
abundance: -; j_gene: TRBJ2-2; v_gene: TRBV5-6; d_gene: -; CDR3nt: TGTGCCAGCAGCCGACCCGGGGAGCTGTTTTTT; CDR3aa: CASSRPGELFF